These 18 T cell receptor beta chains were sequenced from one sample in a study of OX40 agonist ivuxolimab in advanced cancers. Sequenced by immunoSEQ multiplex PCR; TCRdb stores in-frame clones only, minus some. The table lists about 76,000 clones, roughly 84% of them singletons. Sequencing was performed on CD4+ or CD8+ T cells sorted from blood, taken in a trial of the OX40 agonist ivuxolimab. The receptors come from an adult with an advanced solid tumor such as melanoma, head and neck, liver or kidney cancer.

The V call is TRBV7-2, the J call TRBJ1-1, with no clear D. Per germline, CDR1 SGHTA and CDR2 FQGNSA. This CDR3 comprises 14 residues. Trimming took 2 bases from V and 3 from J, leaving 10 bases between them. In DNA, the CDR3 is TGTGCCAGCAGCTTATTGGTGGTTGACACTGAAGCTTTCTTT. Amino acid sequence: CASSLLVVDTEAFF. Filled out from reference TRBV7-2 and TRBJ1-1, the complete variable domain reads GAGVSQSPSNKVTEKGKDVELRCDPISGHTALYWYRQSLGQGLEFLIYFQGNSAPDKSGLPSDRFSAERTGGSVSTLTIQRTQQEDSAVYLCASSLLVVDTEAFFGQGTRLTVV.

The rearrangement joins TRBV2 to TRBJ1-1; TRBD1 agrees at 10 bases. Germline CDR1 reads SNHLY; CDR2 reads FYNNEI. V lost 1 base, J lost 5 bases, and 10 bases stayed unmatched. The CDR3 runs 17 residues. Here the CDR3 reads CASSEVGDRGRGTEAFF. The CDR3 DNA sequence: TGTGCCAGCAGTGAAGTTGGGGACAGGGGAAGGGGGACTGAAGCTTTCTTT.

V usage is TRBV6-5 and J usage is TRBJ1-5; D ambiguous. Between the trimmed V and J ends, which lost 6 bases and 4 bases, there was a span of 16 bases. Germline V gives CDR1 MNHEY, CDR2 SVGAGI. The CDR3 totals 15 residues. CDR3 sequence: CASRPARTGNQPQHF. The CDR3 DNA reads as TGTGCCAGCAGGCCCGCGAGGACTGGGAATCAGCCCCAGCATTTT.

CDR3 sequence: CASSSGQGEHEQYF. In nucleotides, the CDR3 is TGTGCCAGCAGTTCGGGACAGGGGGAGCACGAGCAGTACTTC. The gene calls are TRBV7-8 and TRBJ2-7; 11 bases agree with TRBD1. Germline V gives CDR1 SGHVS, CDR2 FQNEAQ. V shed 6 bases, J shed 5 bases, and the junction held 6 bases outside the gene matches. The CDR3 consists of 14 residues.

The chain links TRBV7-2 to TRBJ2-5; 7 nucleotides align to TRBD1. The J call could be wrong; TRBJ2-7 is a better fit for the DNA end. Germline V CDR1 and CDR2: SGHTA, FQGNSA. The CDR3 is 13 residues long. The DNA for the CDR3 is TGTGCCAGCAGCAAAGGGGGCGAGGGCGAGCAGTACTTC. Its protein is CASSKGGEGEQYF.

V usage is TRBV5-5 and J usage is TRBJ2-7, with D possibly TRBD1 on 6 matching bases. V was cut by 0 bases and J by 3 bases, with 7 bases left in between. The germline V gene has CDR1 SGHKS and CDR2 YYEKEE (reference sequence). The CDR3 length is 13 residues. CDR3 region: CASSLGGLYEQYF. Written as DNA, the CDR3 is TGTGCCAGCAGCTTGGGGGGGCTCTACGAGCAGTACTTC.

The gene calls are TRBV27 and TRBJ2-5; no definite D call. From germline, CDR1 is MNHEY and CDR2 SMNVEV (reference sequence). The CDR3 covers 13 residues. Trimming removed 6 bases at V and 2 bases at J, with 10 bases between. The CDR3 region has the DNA TGTGCCAGCAGACCGTGGGCTCAAGAGACCCAGTACTTC. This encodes CASRPWAQETQYF.

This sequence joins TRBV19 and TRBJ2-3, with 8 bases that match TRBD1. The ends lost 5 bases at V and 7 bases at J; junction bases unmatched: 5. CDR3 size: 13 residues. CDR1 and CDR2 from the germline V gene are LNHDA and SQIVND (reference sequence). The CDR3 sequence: CASSPDRANTQYF. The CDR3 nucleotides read TGTGCCAGTAGTCCGGACAGGGCGAATACGCAGTATTTT.

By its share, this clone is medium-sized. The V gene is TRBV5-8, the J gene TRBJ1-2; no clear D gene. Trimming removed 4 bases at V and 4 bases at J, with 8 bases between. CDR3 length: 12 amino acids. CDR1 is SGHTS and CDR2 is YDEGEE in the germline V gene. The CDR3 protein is CASSNRAYGYTF. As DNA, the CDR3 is TGTGCCAGCAGCAACCGGGCCTATGGCTACACCTTC.

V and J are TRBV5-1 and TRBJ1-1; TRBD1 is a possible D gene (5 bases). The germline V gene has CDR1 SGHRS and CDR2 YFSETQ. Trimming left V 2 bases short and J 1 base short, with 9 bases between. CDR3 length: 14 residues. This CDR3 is CASSFETGNTEAFF. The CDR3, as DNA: TGCGCCAGCAGCTTTGAAACAGGGAACACTGAAGCTTTCTTT.

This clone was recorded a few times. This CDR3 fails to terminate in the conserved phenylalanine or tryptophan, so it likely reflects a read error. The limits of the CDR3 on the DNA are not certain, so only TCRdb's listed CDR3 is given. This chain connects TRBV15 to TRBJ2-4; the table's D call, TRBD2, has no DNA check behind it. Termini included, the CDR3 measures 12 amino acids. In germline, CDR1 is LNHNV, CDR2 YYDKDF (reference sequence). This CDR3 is CATSRDRAGRQI.

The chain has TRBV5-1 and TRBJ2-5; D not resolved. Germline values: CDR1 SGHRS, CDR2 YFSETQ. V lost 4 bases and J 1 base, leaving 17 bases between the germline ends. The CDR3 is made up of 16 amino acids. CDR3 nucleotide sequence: TGCGCCAGCAGCACCCCAGGCGGTCTAAGCCAAGAGACCCAGTACTTC. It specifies CASSTPGGLSQETQYF.

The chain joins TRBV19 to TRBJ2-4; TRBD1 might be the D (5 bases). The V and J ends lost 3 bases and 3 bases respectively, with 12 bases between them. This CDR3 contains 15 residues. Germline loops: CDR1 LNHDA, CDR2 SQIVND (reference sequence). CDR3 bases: TGTGCCAGTAGTATTCAGGGCGTGGGCAAAAACATTCAGTACTTC. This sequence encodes CASSIQGVGKNIQYF. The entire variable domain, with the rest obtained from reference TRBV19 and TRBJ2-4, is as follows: DGGITQSPKYLFRKEGQNVTLSCEQNLNHDAMYWYRQDPGQGLRLIYYSQIVNDFQKGDIAEGYSVSREKKESFPLTVTSAQKNPTAFYLCASSIQGVGKNIQYFGAGTRLSVL.

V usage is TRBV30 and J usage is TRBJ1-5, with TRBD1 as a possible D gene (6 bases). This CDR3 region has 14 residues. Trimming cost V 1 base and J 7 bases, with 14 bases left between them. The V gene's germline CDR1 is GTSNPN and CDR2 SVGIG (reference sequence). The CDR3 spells CAWSELQGKQPQHF. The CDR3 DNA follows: TGTGCCTGGAGTGAGTTACAGGGAAAACAGCCCCAGCATTTT.

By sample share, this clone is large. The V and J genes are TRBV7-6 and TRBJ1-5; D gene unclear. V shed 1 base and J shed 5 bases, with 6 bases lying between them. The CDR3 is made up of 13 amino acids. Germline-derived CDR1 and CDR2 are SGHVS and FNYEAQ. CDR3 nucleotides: TGTGCCAGCAGCTTAGAGGAGGATCAGCCCCAGCATTTT. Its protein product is CASSLEEDQPQHF.

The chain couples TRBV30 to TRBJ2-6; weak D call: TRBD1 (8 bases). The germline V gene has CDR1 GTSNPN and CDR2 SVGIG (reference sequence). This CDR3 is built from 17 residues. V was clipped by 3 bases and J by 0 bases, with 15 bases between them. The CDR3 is CAWRRGTGYSGANVLTF. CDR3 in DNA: TGTGCCTGGAGGCGGGGGACAGGTTACTCTGGGGCCAACGTCCTGACTTTC.

For the CDR3, the DNA is TGTGCCAGCAGCTTCGGGGGACAGAACACTGAAGCTTTCTTT. This sequence encodes CASSFGGQNTEAFF. The rearrangement links TRBV5-4 to TRBJ1-1; D may be TRBD1 (6 bases). Germline assignment: CDR1 SGHNT and CDR2 YYREEE (reference sequence). This CDR3 is built from 14 residues. Trimming removed 2 bases from V and 1 base from J, with 9 bases in between.

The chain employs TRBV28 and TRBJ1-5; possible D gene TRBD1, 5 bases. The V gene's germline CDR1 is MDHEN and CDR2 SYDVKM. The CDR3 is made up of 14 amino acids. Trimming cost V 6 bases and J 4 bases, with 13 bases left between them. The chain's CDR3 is CASRRYGGNQPQHF. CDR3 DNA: TGTGCCAGCAGAAGGTATGGGGGGAATCAGCCCCAGCATTTT.